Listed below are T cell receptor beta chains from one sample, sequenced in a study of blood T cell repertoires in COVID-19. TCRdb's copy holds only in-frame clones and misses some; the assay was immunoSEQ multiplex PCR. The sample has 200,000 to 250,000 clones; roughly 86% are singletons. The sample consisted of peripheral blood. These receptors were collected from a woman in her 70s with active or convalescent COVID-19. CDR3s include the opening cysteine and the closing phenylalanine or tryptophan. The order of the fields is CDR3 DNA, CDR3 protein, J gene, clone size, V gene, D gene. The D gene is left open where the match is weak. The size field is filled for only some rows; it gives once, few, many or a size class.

CDR3 DNA: TGCGCCAGCAGCCAAGGTGCTACAGGCTCACCCCTCCACTTT
CDR3 protein: CASSQGATGSPLHF
J gene: TRBJ1-6
clone size: -
V gene: TRBV4-3
D gene: -

CDR3 DNA: TGCGCCAGCAGCTTTGTAGCCGTCGCAACTAATGAAAAACTGTTTTTT
CDR3 protein: CASSFVAVATNEKLFF
J gene: TRBJ1-4
clone size: once
V gene: TRBV5-1
D gene: -

CDR3 DNA: TGTGCCAGCAGCCAATCCCCTCTAACAGGGATGAACACCGGGGAGCTGTTTTTT
CDR3 protein: CASSQSPLTGMNTGELFF
J gene: TRBJ2-2
clone size: -
V gene: TRBV7-6
D gene: -

CDR3 DNA: TGTGCCAGCAGGAGGACAGGGATTGAGCCCCAGCATTTT
CDR3 protein: CASRRTGIEPQHF
J gene: TRBJ1-5
clone size: -
V gene: TRBV12-3/TRBV12-4
D gene: TRBD1

CDR3 DNA: TGTGCCAGCAGTCCGGGGAGTCCTGAAGCTTTCTTT
CDR3 protein: CASSPGSPEAFF
J gene: TRBJ1-1
clone size: once
V gene: TRBV2
D gene: -

CDR3 DNA: TGTGCCAGCAGCCTGGGAGTTCTGGTGGAAAAACTGTTTTTT
CDR3 protein: CASSLGVLVEKLFF
J gene: TRBJ1-4
clone size: -
V gene: TRBV11-2
D gene: -

CDR3 DNA: TGTGCCAGCAGTTATAAGGGACACCAGACCGAAGCTTTCTTT
CDR3 protein: CASSYKGHQTEAFF
J gene: TRBJ1-1
clone size: -
V gene: TRBV6-2/TRBV6-3
D gene: -

CDR3 DNA: TGTGCCAGCAGTTTAGGCGGCCGTGGCTACACCTTC
CDR3 protein: CASSLGGRGYTF
J gene: TRBJ1-2
clone size: -
V gene: TRBV12-3/TRBV12-4
D gene: -

CDR3 DNA: TGTGCCAGCAGCTTCTCCCCCCCCTATGGCTACACCTTC
CDR3 protein: CASSFSPPYGYTF
J gene: TRBJ1-2
clone size: once
V gene: TRBV11-3
D gene: -

CDR3 DNA: TGTGCCAGCAGCCTTGGGGCCCTGGGGGCACAGACCTACGAGCAGTACTTC
CDR3 protein: CASSLGALGAQTYEQYF
J gene: TRBJ2-7
clone size: -
V gene: TRBV7-9
D gene: -

CDR3 DNA: TGCGCCAGCAGGGGACAGGCGAGCTATGGCTACACCTTC
CDR3 protein: CASRGQASYGYTF
J gene: TRBJ1-2
clone size: -
V gene: TRBV5-1
D gene: TRBD1

CDR3 DNA: TGTGCCAGCAGCGTAGATCCCGTTACCCGGGAGATCGGGGAGCTGTTTTTT
CDR3 protein: CASSVDPVTREIGELFF
J gene: TRBJ2-2
clone size: few
V gene: TRBV9
D gene: -

CDR3 DNA: TGTGCCAGCTCCCCTGACGGGAGGACTGAAGCTTTCTTT
CDR3 protein: CASSPDGRTEAFF
J gene: TRBJ1-1
clone size: -
V gene: TRBV18
D gene: -

CDR3 DNA: TGCAGCGCCACAGGGTCCGGGGCCAACGTCCTGACTTTC
CDR3 protein: CSATGSGANVLTF
J gene: TRBJ2-6
clone size: -
V gene: TRBV29-1
D gene: -

CDR3 DNA: TGCAGTGCTAGAGTGGGCAGGCGAGCTTTCTTT
CDR3 protein: CSARVGRRAFF
J gene: TRBJ1-1
clone size: -
V gene: TRBV20-1
D gene: -

CDR3 DNA: TGTGCCGTCCGGGACAGGGGGCGATCAGAGACCCAGTACTTC
CDR3 protein: CAVRDRGRSETQYF
J gene: TRBJ2-5
clone size: once
V gene: TRBV6-5
D gene: TRBD1

CDR3 DNA: TGTGCCAGCAGCGTAGGCCCCCTGCGAGGCGAGCAGTACTTC
CDR3 protein: CASSVGPLRGEQYF
J gene: TRBJ2-7
clone size: -
V gene: TRBV9
D gene: -

CDR3 DNA: TGTGCCATCAGTGCGTCGAGTGTCTCTGGAAACACCATATATTTT
CDR3 protein: CAISASSVSGNTIYF
J gene: TRBJ1-3
clone size: once
V gene: TRBV10-3
D gene: -

CDR3 DNA: TGTGCCAGCAGCGTGTCTAGCGGGGGGGCATATGAGCAGTTCTTC
CDR3 protein: CASSVSSGGAYEQFF
J gene: TRBJ2-1
clone size: -
V gene: TRBV5-4
D gene: TRBD2

CDR3 DNA: TGTGCCAGCAGTTACCTGTCCCGCTCTGGGGCCAACGTCCTGACTTTC
CDR3 protein: CASSYLSRSGANVLTF
J gene: TRBJ2-6
clone size: -
V gene: TRBV6-5
D gene: -

CDR3 DNA: TGTGCCATCGGACAGGGTATCCACGAGCAGTACTTC
CDR3 protein: CAIGQGIHEQYF
J gene: TRBJ2-7
clone size: -
V gene: TRBV6-5
D gene: TRBD1

CDR3 DNA: TGTGCCAGCAGCCCGTGGGGGGCTGAAGCTTTCTTT
CDR3 protein: CASSPWGAEAFF
J gene: TRBJ1-1
clone size: -
V gene: TRBV6-5
D gene: -

CDR3 DNA: TGCGCCAGCAGACCGGGACAGGGGGCAGGGGGTGAGCAGTTCTTC
CDR3 protein: CASRPGQGAGGEQFF
J gene: TRBJ2-1
clone size: -
V gene: TRBV5-1
D gene: TRBD1

CDR3 DNA: TGTGCCAGCAGCTCGGGACAGGAAGCCTCTGGGGCCAACGTCCTGACTTTC
CDR3 protein: CASSSGQEASGANVLTF
J gene: TRBJ2-6
clone size: -
V gene: TRBV9
D gene: TRBD1

CDR3 DNA: TGTGCCAGCAGCTTAGGGGTCGGACTGGTCTCACCCCTCCACTTT
CDR3 protein: CASSLGVGLVSPLHF
J gene: TRBJ1-6
clone size: -
V gene: TRBV13
D gene: -

CDR3 DNA: TGTGCCAGCAGCCAGGCGGGGGCCCGAGAGCAGTACTTC
CDR3 protein: CASSQAGAREQYF
J gene: TRBJ2-7
clone size: once
V gene: TRBV3-1/TRBV3-2
D gene: -

CDR3 DNA: TGTGCCAGCAGTATGGGCGGGGGGCGATACTATGGCTACACCTTC
CDR3 protein: CASSMGGGRYYGYTF
J gene: TRBJ1-2
clone size: -
V gene: TRBV27
D gene: -